This TCR beta chain is from a study of early T cells in non-severe SARS-CoV-2 infection. Study findings and constraints: The VDJdb matching leaned toward anti-spike CD8 responses and overlooked private and CD4 specificities.

The ends were cut back, 5 bases at V and 0 bases at J, with 11 bases in the middle. CDR1 is MNHEY and CDR2 is SVGAGI in the germline V gene. This CDR3 is 15 amino acids long. This clonotype was observed many times. Its specificity is not known. Unique molecular identifiers tagged individual cDNA molecules. TCRdb re-called the 5' RACE reads with MiXCR, one entry per CDR3 protein. This sample has tens of thousands of distinct CDR3 sequences; under 6.5% occur once, and the top ten carry 5% to 6.5%. The specimen sequenced was whole blood. The origin of this receptor is an adult who was a healthcare worker with PCR-confirmed SARS-CoV-2 infection or an uninfected control (not recorded which). The chain recombines TRBV6-5 with TRBJ2-1, with TRBD1 as a possible D gene (5 bases). This chain's CDR3 is CASSLDRTSYNEQFF. The CDR3 DNA sequence: TGTGCCAGCAGTCTCGACAGAACCTCCTACAATGAGCAGTTCTTC.